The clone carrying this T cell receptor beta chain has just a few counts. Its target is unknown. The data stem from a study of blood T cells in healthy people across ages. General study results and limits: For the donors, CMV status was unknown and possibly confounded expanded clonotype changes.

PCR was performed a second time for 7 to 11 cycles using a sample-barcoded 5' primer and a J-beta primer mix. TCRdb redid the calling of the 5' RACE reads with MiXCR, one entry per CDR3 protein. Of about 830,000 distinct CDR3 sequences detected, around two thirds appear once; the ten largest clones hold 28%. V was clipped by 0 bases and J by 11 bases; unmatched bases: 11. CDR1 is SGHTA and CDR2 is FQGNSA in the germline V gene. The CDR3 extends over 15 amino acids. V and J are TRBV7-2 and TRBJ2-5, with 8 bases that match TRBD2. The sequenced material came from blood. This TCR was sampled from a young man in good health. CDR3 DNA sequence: TGTGCCAGCAGCTTAGCGCGGGGGGCGGGGAATGAGCAGTACTTC. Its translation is CASSLARGAGNEQYF.